A selection of T cell receptor beta chains follows, all from one sample in a study of cytomegalovirus exposure and HLA in healthy donors. The table came from immunoSEQ multiplex PCR; TCRdb's copy has only in-frame clones and leaves some out. The table lists 90,000 to 150,000 clones, 75% to 80% of them singletons. Sequencing input: PBMCs. All receptors derive from a young woman in good health and CMV-seropositive. The CDR3 runs from the conserved cysteine through the conserved F or W. D genes are given only for firm matches. Rows give clone size only sometimes, using once, few, many, or a class for an expanded clone.

J gene: TRBJ2-7
V gene: TRBV5-1
clone size: .
D gene: .
CDR3 DNA: TGTGCCAGCCGCCCTCAGGGGACCTACGAGCAGTACTTC
CDR3 protein: CASRPQGTYEQYF

J gene: TRBJ1-4
V gene: TRBV11-2
clone size: .
D gene: .
CDR3 DNA: TGTGCCAGCAGCTTAGGCGGGGGTAATGAAAAACTGTTTTTT
CDR3 protein: CASSLGGGNEKLFF

J gene: TRBJ1-1
V gene: TRBV6-5
clone size: .
D gene: TRBD1
CDR3 DNA: TGTGCCAGCAGTCGGGACAGGGGGGCTGAAGCTTTCTTT
CDR3 protein: CASSRDRGAEAFF

J gene: TRBJ1-5
V gene: TRBV28
clone size: .
D gene: .
CDR3 DNA: TGTGCCAGCAGCGGACGACAGAATAGCAATCAGCCCCAGCATTTT
CDR3 protein: CASSGRQNSNQPQHF

J gene: TRBJ1-5
V gene: TRBV6-1
clone size: once
D gene: .
CDR3 DNA: TGTGCCAGCAGTGAACAGGGGATAGGGCCCAATCAGCCCCAGCATTTT
CDR3 protein: CASSEQGIGPNQPQHF

J gene: TRBJ2-5
V gene: TRBV6-1
clone size: .
D gene: TRBD2
CDR3 DNA: TGTGCCAGCAGTGAAGCTGTCCTGGGGCTAGCGGGGGGACGAGAGACCCAGTACTTC
CDR3 protein: CASSEAVLGLAGGRETQYF

J gene: TRBJ2-1
V gene: TRBV7-8
clone size: few
D gene: .
CDR3 DNA: TGTGCCAGCAGCTTATTCAGCGGAGAATCTTACAATGAGCAGTTCTTC
CDR3 protein: CASSLFSGESYNEQFF

J gene: TRBJ2-5
V gene: TRBV14
clone size: .
D gene: TRBD1
CDR3 DNA: TGTGCCAGCAGCCTCTTGGGACAGTCAATTCAAGAGACCCAGTACTTC
CDR3 protein: CASSLLGQSIQETQYF

J gene: TRBJ1-6
V gene: TRBV27
clone size: .
D gene: .
CDR3 DNA: TGTGCCAGCAGAGACGACAGCCTATATAATTCACCCCTCCACTTT
CDR3 protein: CASRDDSLYNSPLHF

J gene: TRBJ2-1
V gene: TRBV11-2
clone size: .
D gene: .
CDR3 DNA: TGTGCCAGCAGGGGGTGGGGGACATCAAATGAGCAGTTCTTC
CDR3 protein: CASRGWGTSNEQFF

J gene: TRBJ1-5
V gene: TRBV7-9
clone size: once
D gene: .
CDR3 DNA: TGTTCCAGCAGCTCGGGCAATCAGCCCCAGCATTTT
CDR3 protein: CSSSSGNQPQHF

J gene: TRBJ2-2
V gene: TRBV13
clone size: .
D gene: .
CDR3 DNA: TGTGCCAGCAGCTTCCCTAGCGAGGACACCGGGGAGCTGTTTTTT
CDR3 protein: CASSFPSEDTGELFF

J gene: TRBJ1-1
V gene: TRBV28
clone size: .
D gene: .
CDR3 DNA: TGTGCCAGCAGCCAGGAGCGGATTGAAGCTTTCTTT
CDR3 protein: CASSQERIEAFF

J gene: TRBJ2-7
V gene: TRBV28
clone size: .
D gene: .
CDR3 DNA: TGTGCCAGCCCTCCGGCGGGATACCCTCAGAGCTCCTACGAGCAGTACTTC
CDR3 protein: CASPPAGYPQSSYEQYF

J gene: TRBJ2-6
V gene: TRBV29-1
clone size: .
D gene: TRBD1
CDR3 DNA: TGCAGCGTTGAAGGCCCCCCAGGGACAGGGGGTTCCGGGGCCAACGTCCTGACTTTC
CDR3 protein: CSVEGPPGTGGSGANVLTF

J gene: TRBJ1-1
V gene: TRBV6-6
clone size: .
D gene: .
CDR3 DNA: TGTGCCAGCAGCCCCGGGAACACTGAAGCTTTCTTT
CDR3 protein: CASSPGNTEAFF

J gene: TRBJ2-7
V gene: TRBV5-4
clone size: .
D gene: TRBD1
CDR3 DNA: TGTGCCAGCAGCACACAACAGGGGGCTTTGTACGAGCAGTACTTC
CDR3 protein: CASSTQQGALYEQYF

J gene: TRBJ1-1
V gene: TRBV5-1
clone size: .
D gene: .
CDR3 DNA: TGCGCCAGCAGCTTGGGACACTCGAACACTGAAGCTTTCTTT
CDR3 protein: CASSLGHSNTEAFF

J gene: TRBJ2-1
V gene: TRBV4-3
clone size: .
D gene: TRBD1
CDR3 DNA: TGCGCCAGCAGCCATGAACAGGGGTGGAATGAGCAGTTCTTC
CDR3 protein: CASSHEQGWNEQFF

J gene: TRBJ1-1
V gene: TRBV6-1
clone size: .
D gene: .
CDR3 DNA: TGTGCCAGCAGTGAAAACCCACTTAAGGGGGTGGTTAGAAACACTGAAGCTTTCTTT
CDR3 protein: CASSENPLKGVVRNTEAFF

J gene: TRBJ1-2
V gene: TRBV5-4
clone size: .
D gene: .
CDR3 DNA: TGTGCCAGCAGCGCCGCAGGGGCCCCGGGTGGCTACACCTTC
CDR3 protein: CASSAAGAPGGYTF

J gene: TRBJ1-3
V gene: TRBV12-5
clone size: .
D gene: .
CDR3 DNA: TGTGCTAGTGGTTTGGTACCTTCCAACAGGGCTGGAAACACCATATATTTT
CDR3 protein: CASGLVPSNRAGNTIYF

J gene: TRBJ2-3
V gene: TRBV4-1
clone size: .
D gene: TRBD2
CDR3 DNA: TGCGCCAGCAGCCAGCCGACTAGCGGGGGGGCCAAAGATACGCAGTATTTT
CDR3 protein: CASSQPTSGGAKDTQYF

J gene: TRBJ2-3
V gene: TRBV4-3
clone size: once
D gene: TRBD2
CDR3 DNA: TGCGCCAGCAGCCTATTAGCGGGAGGCACAGATACGCAGTATTTT
CDR3 protein: CASSLLAGGTDTQYF

J gene: TRBJ1-2
V gene: TRBV5-1
clone size: .
D gene: TRBD1
CDR3 DNA: TGCGCCAGCAGCCCCGGACAGGGCTCTGGCTACACCTTC
CDR3 protein: CASSPGQGSGYTF

J gene: TRBJ2-7
V gene: TRBV2
clone size: .
D gene: .
CDR3 DNA: TGTGCCAGCAGTGGGTGGGCGCAGGCCGAGCAGTACTTC
CDR3 protein: CASSGWAQAEQYF

J gene: TRBJ2-1
V gene: TRBV28
clone size: .
D gene: TRBD2
CDR3 DNA: TGTGCCAGCATAGCGGGGGGCCTATCCTACAATGAGCAGTTCTTC
CDR3 protein: CASIAGGLSYNEQFF

J gene: TRBJ1-3
V gene: TRBV6-6
clone size: .
D gene: .
CDR3 DNA: TGTGCCAGCAGAGAACAGCCCTCTGGAAACACCATATATTTT
CDR3 protein: CASREQPSGNTIYF

J gene: TRBJ1-1
V gene: TRBV9
clone size: .
D gene: TRBD1
CDR3 DNA: TGTGCCAGCAGCGTAAGGCAGGGGGACACTGAAGCTTTCTTT
CDR3 protein: CASSVRQGDTEAFF

J gene: TRBJ2-7
V gene: TRBV2
clone size: .
D gene: TRBD2
CDR3 DNA: TGTGCCAGCAACTTTCCTCCGGGAGGATCGTCCTACGAGCAGTACTTC
CDR3 protein: CASNFPPGGSSYEQYF

J gene: TRBJ2-3
V gene: TRBV30
clone size: .
D gene: .
CDR3 DNA: TGTGCCTGCTATGGACAGGATACGCAGTATTTT
CDR3 protein: CACYGQDTQYF

J gene: TRBJ2-7
V gene: TRBV4-1
clone size: .
D gene: TRBD2
CDR3 DNA: TGCGCCAGCAGCGCCGGCTGGACTAGCGGGGCCTACGAGCAGTACTTC
CDR3 protein: CASSAGWTSGAYEQYF

J gene: TRBJ2-3
V gene: TRBV7-3
clone size: .
D gene: TRBD1
CDR3 DNA: TGTGCCAGCAGCTGGACAGGGGCCTCCACAGATACGCAGTATTTT
CDR3 protein: CASSWTGASTDTQYF

J gene: TRBJ2-2
V gene: TRBV4-3
clone size: once
D gene: TRBD1
CDR3 DNA: TGCGCCAGCAGCCAAGATCTTGGGCAGGGGGAAACCGGGGAGCTGTTTTTT
CDR3 protein: CASSQDLGQGETGELFF

J gene: TRBJ1-4
V gene: TRBV5-1
clone size: once
D gene: TRBD1
CDR3 DNA: TGCGCCAGCAGCGAGGACAGGGGCACTAATGAAAAACTGTTTTTT
CDR3 protein: CASSEDRGTNEKLFF

J gene: TRBJ2-7
V gene: TRBV7-9
clone size: .
D gene: .
CDR3 DNA: TGTGCCAGCAGCCGCTACTACGAGCAGTACTTC
CDR3 protein: CASSRYYEQYF

J gene: TRBJ2-2
V gene: TRBV7-3
clone size: .
D gene: TRBD2
CDR3 DNA: TGTGCCAGCAGCTTAGTGGCTAGCGGGGCCGGGGAGCTGTTTTTT
CDR3 protein: CASSLVASGAGELFF

J gene: TRBJ2-3
V gene: TRBV6-5
clone size: once
D gene: TRBD2
CDR3 DNA: TGTGCCAGCAGTCTAGTCGGACTAGCGGGGGAAACGCAGTATTTT
CDR3 protein: CASSLVGLAGETQYF

J gene: TRBJ1-5
V gene: TRBV19
clone size: .
D gene: .
CDR3 DNA: TGTGCCAGTAATTCAGGGTTCAATCAGCCCCAGCATTTT
CDR3 protein: CASNSGFNQPQHF

J gene: TRBJ1-3
V gene: TRBV28
clone size: .
D gene: .
CDR3 DNA: TGTGCCAGCAGTCCCGCCGGGACTGGTGGGGGAAACACCATATATTTT
CDR3 protein: CASSPAGTGGGNTIYF

J gene: TRBJ1-5
V gene: TRBV19
clone size: once
D gene: .
CDR3 DNA: TGTGCCAGTAGTGGGGCAGGGTATAGGAGACAGCCCCAGCATTTT
CDR3 protein: CASSGAGYRRQPQHF

J gene: TRBJ2-1
V gene: TRBV6-1
clone size: .
D gene: .
CDR3 DNA: TGTGCCAGCAGTGAAATCGTTTCCTCCTACAATGAGCAGTTCTTC
CDR3 protein: CASSEIVSSYNEQFF

J gene: TRBJ2-3
V gene: TRBV5-6
clone size: .
D gene: .
CDR3 DNA: TGTGCCAGCAGCCCGCGGGTTACTAGCACAGATACGCAGTATTTT
CDR3 protein: CASSPRVTSTDTQYF

J gene: TRBJ2-5
V gene: TRBV27
clone size: .
D gene: TRBD2
CDR3 DNA: TGTGCCAGCAGGTTACGCGGGGGGGCGGGCCAAGAGACCCAGTACTTC
CDR3 protein: CASRLRGGAGQETQYF

J gene: TRBJ2-3
V gene: TRBV7-2
clone size: .
D gene: .
CDR3 DNA: TGTGCCAGCAGCTCCCCCCCAGGAGATACGCAGTATTTT
CDR3 protein: CASSSPPGDTQYF

J gene: TRBJ1-3
V gene: TRBV10-3
clone size: .
D gene: TRBD1
CDR3 DNA: TGTGCCATCAGTCGAGACAGGGACTCTGGAAACACCATATATTTT
CDR3 protein: CAISRDRDSGNTIYF

J gene: TRBJ1-2
V gene: TRBV7-9
clone size: .
D gene: TRBD1
CDR3 DNA: TGTGCCAGCAGCGCGGACAGGGAATATGGCTACACCTTC
CDR3 protein: CASSADREYGYTF

J gene: TRBJ1-2
V gene: TRBV5-6
clone size: .
D gene: .
CDR3 DNA: TGTGCCAGCAGCTTGGGGGAGCCAACTAGCTATGGCTACACCTTC
CDR3 protein: CASSLGEPTSYGYTF

J gene: TRBJ1-4
V gene: TRBV18
clone size: .
D gene: .
CDR3 DNA: TGTGCCAGCTCACCACCGCGGCTTACAGGGCGCAGGGCTAATGAAAAACTGTTTTTT
CDR3 protein: CASSPPRLTGRRANEKLFF

J gene: TRBJ2-3
V gene: TRBV11-3
clone size: .
D gene: .
CDR3 DNA: TGTGCCAGCAGCTTAGATCGGGGGGATACGCAGTATTTT
CDR3 protein: CASSLDRGDTQYF

J gene: TRBJ2-1
V gene: TRBV6-5
clone size: .
D gene: TRBD2
CDR3 DNA: TGTGCCAGCAGCTTTATAGCGGGGTATGAGCAGTTCTTC
CDR3 protein: CASSFIAGYEQFF

J gene: TRBJ1-5
V gene: TRBV30
clone size: once
D gene: TRBD1
CDR3 DNA: TGTGCCTGGGGGCACAGGGGGGACCAGCCCCAGCATTTT
CDR3 protein: CAWGHRGDQPQHF

J gene: TRBJ1-2
V gene: TRBV19
clone size: .
D gene: TRBD1
CDR3 DNA: TGTGCCAGTAGTATAGCGGCAGGGGGTAGGACCCAGATCTATGGCTACACCTTC
CDR3 protein: CASSIAAGGRTQIYGYTF

J gene: TRBJ2-1
V gene: TRBV5-4
clone size: .
D gene: .
CDR3 DNA: TGTGCCAGCAGCTTAGGGACAAATAACTACAATGAGCAGTTCTTC
CDR3 protein: CASSLGTNNYNEQFF

J gene: TRBJ2-7
V gene: TRBV11-2
clone size: .
D gene: TRBD1
CDR3 DNA: TGTGCCAGCAGCTCCACAGGGGCCTACGAGCAGTACTTC
CDR3 protein: CASSSTGAYEQYF

J gene: TRBJ1-1
V gene: TRBV5-4
clone size: .
D gene: .
CDR3 DNA: TGTGCCAGCAGCTCTCCCGACAGCTTGAACACTGAAGCTTTCTTT
CDR3 protein: CASSSPDSLNTEAFF

J gene: TRBJ1-5
V gene: TRBV2
clone size: once
D gene: .
CDR3 DNA: TGTGCCAGCACCTTAACCCCCGCGAGGAGCCCCCAGCATTTT
CDR3 protein: CASTLTPARSPQHF